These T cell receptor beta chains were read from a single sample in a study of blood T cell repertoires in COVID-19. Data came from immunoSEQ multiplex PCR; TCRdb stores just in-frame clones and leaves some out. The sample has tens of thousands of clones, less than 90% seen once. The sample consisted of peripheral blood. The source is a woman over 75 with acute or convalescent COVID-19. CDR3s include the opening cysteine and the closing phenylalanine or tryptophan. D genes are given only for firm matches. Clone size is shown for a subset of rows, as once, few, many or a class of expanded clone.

CDR3: CASSGDRWEQYF
DNA: TGTGCCAGTAGTGGGGACAGGTGGGAGCAGTACTTC
V: TRBV19
D: TRBD1
J: TRBJ2-7
size: once

CDR3: CASSLGTGRRYNEQFF
DNA: TGTGCCAGCAGCTTAGGAACCGGGAGGCGGTACAATGAGCAGTTCTTC
V: TRBV11-2
D: TRBD2
J: TRBJ2-1
size: .

CDR3: CATSDLAESYNEQFF
DNA: TGTGCCACCAGTGATTTAGCGGAATCATACAATGAGCAGTTCTTC
V: TRBV24-1
D: .
J: TRBJ2-1
size: .

CDR3: CASSPTGGSTDTQYF
DNA: TGTGCCAGCAGCCCTACAGGGGGGAGCACAGATACGCAGTATTTT
V: TRBV2
D: TRBD1
J: TRBJ2-3
size: .

CDR3: CASRTDGNYYGYTF
DNA: TGTGCCAGCAGGACGGACGGGAATTACTATGGCTACACCTTC
V: TRBV6-5
D: .
J: TRBJ1-2
size: .

CDR3: CASSYSGGELFF
DNA: TGTGCCAGCAGTTACTCAGGGGGCGAACTGTTTTTT
V: TRBV6-6
D: TRBD1
J: TRBJ1-4
size: .

CDR3: CASSQSDGHSTIYF
DNA: TGTGCCAGCAGCCAGTCGGACGGACATAGCACCATATATTTT
V: TRBV3-1/TRBV3-2
D: .
J: TRBJ1-3
size: .

CDR3: CASTPGLRIYGYTF
DNA: TGTGCCAGTACGCCGGGACTTAGGATCTATGGCTACACCTTC
V: TRBV19
D: .
J: TRBJ1-2
size: .

CDR3: CASSYRIKDNRFGQPQHF
DNA: TGTGCCAGCAGTTACCGGATAAAAGACAACAGGTTCGGTCAGCCCCAGCATTTT
V: TRBV6-2/TRBV6-3
D: .
J: TRBJ1-5
size: .

CDR3: CASRNPLSPGLAGGNSYNEQFF
DNA: TGCGCCAGCAGAAATCCCCTCTCGCCCGGACTAGCGGGGGGGAACTCCTACAATGAGCAGTTCTTC
V: TRBV5-1
D: TRBD2
J: TRBJ2-1
size: .

CDR3: CASSPRGKETQYF
DNA: TGTGCCAGCAGCCCCCGGGGGAAAGAGACCCAGTACTTC
V: TRBV7-3
D: .
J: TRBJ2-5
size: few

CDR3: CSASLSGASNQPQHF
DNA: TGCAGTGCTAGTTTAAGCGGGGCCAGCAATCAGCCCCAGCATTTT
V: TRBV20-1
D: .
J: TRBJ1-5
size: .

CDR3: CASSEAGITEAFF
DNA: TGCGCCAGCAGTGAAGCCGGGATCACTGAAGCTTTCTTT
V: TRBV10-1
D: .
J: TRBJ1-1
size: .

CDR3: CATSRDERSTDTQYF
DNA: TGTGCCACCAGCAGAGATGAGCGATCCACAGATACGCAGTATTTT
V: TRBV15
D: .
J: TRBJ2-3
size: .

CDR3: CASSGRGLAGADTGELFF
DNA: TGTGCCAGCAGCGGAAGGGGACTAGCGGGGGCCGACACCGGGGAGCTGTTTTTT
V: TRBV7-9
D: TRBD2
J: TRBJ2-2
size: .

CDR3: CAINGLADNEQFF
DNA: TGTGCCATCAACGGACTAGCGGACAATGAGCAGTTCTTC
V: TRBV10-3
D: TRBD2
J: TRBJ2-1
size: .

CDR3: CAWRGQWGEAFF
DNA: TGTGCCTGGAGGGGACAGTGGGGGGAAGCTTTCTTT
V: TRBV30
D: TRBD1
J: TRBJ1-1
size: .

CDR3: CASSQESLAGYTF
DNA: TGTGCCAGCAGCCAAGAAAGCCTCGCTGGCTACACCTTC
V: TRBV14
D: .
J: TRBJ1-2
size: .

CDR3: CASSLGRHYEQYF
DNA: TGTGCCAGCAGTTTAGGCAGGCACTACGAGCAGTACTTC
V: TRBV12-3/TRBV12-4
D: .
J: TRBJ2-7
size: once

CDR3: CASSSLGDRGSEKLFF
DNA: TGTGCCAGTAGTTCACTTGGGGACAGGGGAAGCGAAAAACTGTTTTTT
V: TRBV19
D: TRBD1
J: TRBJ1-4
size: .

CDR3: CASSLYEVIGELFF
DNA: TGTGCCAGCAGCTTGTACGAGGTTATCGGGGAGCTGTTTTTT
V: TRBV5-4
D: .
J: TRBJ2-2
size: .

CDR3: CASSSRTSGSPSRGANVLTF
DNA: TGTGCCAGCAGCTCCAGGACTAGCGGGAGTCCCTCGCGAGGGGCCAACGTCCTGACTTTC
V: TRBV6-6
D: TRBD2
J: TRBJ2-6
size: .

CDR3: CASSFNAGNTEAFF
DNA: TGTGCCAGCAGCTTTAACGCGGGGAACACTGAAGCTTTCTTT
V: TRBV7-8
D: .
J: TRBJ1-1
size: few

CDR3: CASSRLTSGSYWDEQFF
DNA: TGTGCCAGCAGCAGATTGACTAGCGGGAGTTATTGGGATGAGCAGTTCTTC
V: TRBV27
D: TRBD2
J: TRBJ2-1
size: .

CDR3: CASSLTYVYEQYF
DNA: TGTGCCAGCTCCCTAACCTACGTCTACGAGCAGTACTTC
V: TRBV18
D: .
J: TRBJ2-7
size: .

CDR3: CASARTGEPYEQYF
DNA: TGTGCCAGCGCTCGGACAGGGGAACCCTACGAGCAGTACTTC
V: TRBV6-6
D: TRBD1
J: TRBJ2-7
size: .

CDR3: CASSQADTQYF
DNA: TGCGCCAGCAGTCAGGCAGATACGCAGTATTTT
V: TRBV5-1
D: .
J: TRBJ2-3
size: .

CDR3: CASSLKTGQSSYNSPLHF
DNA: TGTGCCAGCAGTCTCAAGACAGGGCAGAGCTCCTATAATTCACCCCTCCACTTT
V: TRBV7-8
D: TRBD1
J: TRBJ1-6
size: .

CDR3: CASSLGASGTNEQYF
DNA: TGTGCCAGCAGCTTGGGGGCTAGCGGGACAAACGAGCAGTACTTC
V: TRBV5-4
D: TRBD2
J: TRBJ2-7
size: .